The 3 T cell receptor beta chains below were found in one sample sequenced in a study of T cell changes during pregnancy in multiple sclerosis. Here immunoSEQ multiplex PCR was the method, and the copy in TCRdb shows in-frame clones only, minus some. The data show around 81,000 clones, roughly 92% seen once. The sample was peripheral blood, taken after pregnancy. These receptors were collected from a female donor in good health, enrolled as a control in a pregnancy study.

The rearrangement uses TRBV27 and TRBJ1-4; D possibly corresponds to TRBD1 (6 bases). CDR3 length: 16 amino acids. Looked up from germline, CDR1 is MNHEY and CDR2 is SMNVEV (reference sequence). The ends were cut back, 6 bases at V and 0 bases at J, with 14 bases in the middle. The CDR3 protein is CASRLQGSTTNEKLFF. The CDR3 region has the DNA TGTGCCAGCAGGCTACAGGGAAGTACAACTAATGAAAAACTGTTTTTT.

The chain combines TRBV6-5 with TRBJ1-2; 12 nucleotides align to TRBD1. The J segment lost 6 bases and the V segment lost 4 bases, leaving 3 bases of the junction unmatched. CDR1 MNHEY and CDR2 SVGAGI come from the germline V gene. The CDR3 has 14 amino acids. This CDR3 reads CASSLGQGANGYTF. The CDR3 DNA follows: TGTGCCAGCAGTTTGGGACAGGGGGCTAATGGCTACACCTTC.

As to this clone: The missing conserved phenylalanine or tryptophan at the end of this CDR3 makes a read error likely. Because the CDR3's place on the DNA is in doubt, the DNA is left out and the CDR3 is given as listed by TCRdb. The chain recombines TRBV2 with TRBJ2-7; the DNA was not used to check the table's D call, TRBD1. The CDR3 totals 12 residues, both ends included. Germline values: CDR1 SNHLY, CDR2 FYNNEI. The CDR3: CASSVADRGINY.